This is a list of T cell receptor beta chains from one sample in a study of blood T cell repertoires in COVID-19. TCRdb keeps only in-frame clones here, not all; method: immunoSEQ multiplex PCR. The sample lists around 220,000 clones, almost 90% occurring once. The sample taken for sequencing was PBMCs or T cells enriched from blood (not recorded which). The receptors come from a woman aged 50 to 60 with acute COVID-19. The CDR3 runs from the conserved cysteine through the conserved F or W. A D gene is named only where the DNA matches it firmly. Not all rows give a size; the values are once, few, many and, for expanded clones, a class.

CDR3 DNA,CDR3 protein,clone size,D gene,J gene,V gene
TGTGCCAGCAGCTTACCTATCGGGTGGGAGGTTATAGATACGCAGTATTTT,CASSLPIGWEVIDTQYF,once,NA,TRBJ2-3,TRBV7-2
TGCGCCAGCAGCTTGACCACTAGCGGGAGATCGACAGATACGCAGTATTTT,CASSLTTSGRSTDTQYF,NA,TRBD2,TRBJ2-3,TRBV5-1
TGCGCCAGCAGCCATCGAAAGGGCACAGGGTTTAGAACAGATACGCAGTATTTT,CASSHRKGTGFRTDTQYF,NA,NA,TRBJ2-3,TRBV4-1
TGTGCCAGTAGGAACATAGGCGGCTATGGCTACACCTTC,CASRNIGGYGYTF,NA,NA,TRBJ1-2,TRBV19
TGTGCCAGCAGCCAAGGCGGCACCACAGATACGCAGTATTTT,CASSQGGTTDTQYF,NA,NA,TRBJ2-3,TRBV7-3
TGTGCCAGCAGCTTACAACAGGGGGCAGAGACCCAGTACTTC,CASSLQQGAETQYF,NA,TRBD1,TRBJ2-5,TRBV7-2
TGTGCCAGCAGTTTAAGGCCTAGCGGGAGATACGAGCAGTACTTC,CASSLRPSGRYEQYF,NA,TRBD2,TRBJ2-7,TRBV28
TGTGCCAGTAGCCAACCCCAGGGGAACTATGGCTACACCTTC,CASSQPQGNYGYTF,NA,NA,TRBJ1-2,TRBV19
TGTGCCAGCAGCCCGGGACAGGAAGGCACCGGGGAGCTGTTTTTT,CASSPGQEGTGELFF,NA,TRBD1,TRBJ2-2,TRBV7-6
TGTGCCAGCAGTATTACCTACGAGCAGTACTTC,CASSITYEQYF,NA,NA,TRBJ2-7,TRBV2
TGTGCCAGCGGACGTAGCGGGAGTTTCAATGAGCAGTTCTTC,CASGRSGSFNEQFF,NA,TRBD2,TRBJ2-1,TRBV28
TGTGCCAGTACTAGGACAGGGGGGGCTCAGCCCCAGCATTTT,CASTRTGGAQPQHF,NA,TRBD1,TRBJ1-5,TRBV19
TGTGCCAGCAGGAACACTAGCGGGAACACCGGGGAGCTGTTTTTT,CASRNTSGNTGELFF,NA,TRBD2,TRBJ2-2,TRBV7-3
TGTGCCTGGACAGGGGCGGGAAACACCATATATTTT,CAWTGAGNTIYF,NA,NA,TRBJ1-3,TRBV30
TGTGCCAGCTCACCACCTCCAGGGGGGACCGAGCAGTACTTC,CASSPPPGGTEQYF,NA,NA,TRBJ2-7,TRBV18
TGTGCCAGCAGCTCCTTAGACAGGGGGAAGGCCCAGTACTTC,CASSSLDRGKAQYF,NA,TRBD1,TRBJ2-5,TRBV7-8
TGTGCCAGCAGTCCAAGCACCGGTGGGGGGGAGCAGTACTTC,CASSPSTGGGEQYF,NA,NA,TRBJ2-7,TRBV27
TGTGCCTGGAGTACCTCGGAGGCCGTGAATTACTTC,CAWSTSEAVNYF,NA,NA,TRBJ2-7,TRBV30
TGTGCCAGCAGCGAAGCGGGAGGATTTGGGACCCAGTACTTC,CASSEAGGFGTQYF,NA,TRBD2,TRBJ2-5,TRBV9
TGTGCCAGTACTACCCAGGGGGCCGACACTGAAGCTTTCTTT,CASTTQGADTEAFF,NA,TRBD1,TRBJ1-1,TRBV19
TGTGCCAGCAGCTTGGTTGGCGGGAGGGCCACAGATACGCAGTATTTT,CASSLVGGRATDTQYF,NA,TRBD2,TRBJ2-3,TRBV5-5
TGTGCCAGCTCACCCGAGGGGCAGGGGGCGCGGGGCTACACCTTC,CASSPEGQGARGYTF,NA,TRBD1,TRBJ1-2,TRBV18
TGCGCCAGCAGCTATACCCACGTAAGAGGGACTGAAGCTTTCTTT,CASSYTHVRGTEAFF,NA,NA,TRBJ1-1,TRBV5-1
TGTGCCTGGAGTCATACTCGGAGAGAAGCTTTCTTT,CAWSHTRREAFF,NA,NA,TRBJ1-1,TRBV30
TGTGCCAGCTCACCGGGACTACCTAGGGGCGAGCAGTACTTC,CASSPGLPRGEQYF,NA,TRBD2,TRBJ2-7,TRBV18
TGTGCCAGCAGTTCGACAGTTGAGAATAGAAACATTCAGTACTTC,CASSSTVENRNIQYF,NA,NA,TRBJ2-4,TRBV27
TGTGCCAGCAGCTTAGGCCCGAGTAGCAATCAGCCCCAGCATTTT,CASSLGPSSNQPQHF,NA,NA,TRBJ1-5,TRBV11-3